This T cell receptor (beta chain) was identified in a study of PD-1 blockade in classical Hodgkin lymphoma. Study results and caveats: Significant TCR diversity gains by C4D1 occurred in CD4+ but not CD8+ cells. Exclusion was applied to patients who started nivolumab under 1 year after ASCT. Complete responders' baseline diversity resembled that of newly diagnosed patients. Prior therapy or disease activity may underlie the repertoire differences, whose causes remain undefined.

CDR1 is SGHRS and CDR2 is YFSETQ in the germline V gene. This CDR3 spans 15 amino acids. The junction had 10 bases not matched to a gene; V was cut back by 4 bases and J by 3 bases. In every patient, relapse followed autologous stem cell transplantation, while exposure to brentuximab vedotin differed. With magnetic negative selection, CD4+ T cells were purified from PBMCs that had been thawed. Points on this clone: What it binds is unknown.

Profiling relied on immunoSEQ multiplex PCR, and the TCRdb table lists in-frame clones only, not all of them. This table has approximately 9,300 clones, about 80% appearing once. This clonotype was obtained from a human donor with classical Hodgkin lymphoma. The source material was CD4+ T cells from blood, sampled at baseline. This chain joins TRBV5-1 and TRBJ2-7; 7 nucleotides line up with TRBD1. CDR3 coding DNA: TGCGCCAGCAGCCAAGGTCACCGGGACAGCTACGAGCAGTACTTC. It is translated as CASSQGHRDSYEQYF.